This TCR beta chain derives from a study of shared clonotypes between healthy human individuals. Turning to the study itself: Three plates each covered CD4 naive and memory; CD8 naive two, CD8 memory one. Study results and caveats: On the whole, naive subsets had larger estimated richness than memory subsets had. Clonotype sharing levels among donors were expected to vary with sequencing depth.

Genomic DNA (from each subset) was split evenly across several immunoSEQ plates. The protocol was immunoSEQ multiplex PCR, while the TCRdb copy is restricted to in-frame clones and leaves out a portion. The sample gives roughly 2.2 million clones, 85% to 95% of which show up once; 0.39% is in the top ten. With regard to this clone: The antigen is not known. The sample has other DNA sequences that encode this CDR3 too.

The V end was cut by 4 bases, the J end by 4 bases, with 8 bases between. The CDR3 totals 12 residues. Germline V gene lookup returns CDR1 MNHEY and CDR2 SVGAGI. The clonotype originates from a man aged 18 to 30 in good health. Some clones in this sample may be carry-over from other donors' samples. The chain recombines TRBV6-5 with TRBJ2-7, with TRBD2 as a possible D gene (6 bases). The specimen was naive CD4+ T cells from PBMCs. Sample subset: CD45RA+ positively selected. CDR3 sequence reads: CASSSGLYEQYF. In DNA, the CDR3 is TGTGCCAGCAGTTCGGGACTGTACGAGCAGTACTTC.